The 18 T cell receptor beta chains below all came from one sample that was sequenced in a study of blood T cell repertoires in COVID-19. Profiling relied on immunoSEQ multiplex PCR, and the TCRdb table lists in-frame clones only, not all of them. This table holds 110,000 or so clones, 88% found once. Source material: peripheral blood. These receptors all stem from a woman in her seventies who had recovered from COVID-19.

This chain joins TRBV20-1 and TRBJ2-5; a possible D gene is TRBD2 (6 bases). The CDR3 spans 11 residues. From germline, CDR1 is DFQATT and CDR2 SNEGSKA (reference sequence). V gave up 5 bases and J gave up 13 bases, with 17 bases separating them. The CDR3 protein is CSAAFGRRGYF. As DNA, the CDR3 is TGCAGTGCTGCCTTTGGTAGGAGGGGGTACTTC.

The CDR3 bases are TGTGCCAGCAGCTTAGCGAGTAGCACCGGGGAGCTGTTTTTT. Encoded protein: CASSLASSTGELFF. The chain couples TRBV7-9 to TRBJ2-2; D not resolved. V gave up 0 bases and J gave up 4 bases, with 6 bases separating them. Germline V gene lookup returns CDR1 SEHNR and CDR2 FQNEAQ (reference sequence). The CDR3 is made up of 14 amino acids.

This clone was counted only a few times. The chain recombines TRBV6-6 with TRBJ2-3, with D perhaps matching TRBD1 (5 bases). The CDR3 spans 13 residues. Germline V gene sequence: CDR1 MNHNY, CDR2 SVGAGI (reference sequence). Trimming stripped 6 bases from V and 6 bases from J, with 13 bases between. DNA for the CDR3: TGTGCCAGCAGGGGTACAGGAGAGGATACGCAGTATTTT. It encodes CASRGTGEDTQYF.

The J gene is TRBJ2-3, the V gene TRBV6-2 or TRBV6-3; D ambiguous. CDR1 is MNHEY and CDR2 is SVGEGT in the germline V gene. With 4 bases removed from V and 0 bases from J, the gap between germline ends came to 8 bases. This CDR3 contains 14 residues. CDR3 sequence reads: CASSLRNSTDTQYF. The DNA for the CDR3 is TGTGCCAGCAGTTTGAGAAATAGCACAGATACGCAGTATTTT.

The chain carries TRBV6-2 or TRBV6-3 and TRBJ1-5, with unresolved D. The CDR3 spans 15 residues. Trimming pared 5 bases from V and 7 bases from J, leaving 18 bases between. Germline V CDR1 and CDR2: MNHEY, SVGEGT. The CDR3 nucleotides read TGTGCCAGCAGTCCAGATTACGTGGGCAGGCAGCCCCAGCATTTT. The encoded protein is CASSPDYVGRQPQHF.

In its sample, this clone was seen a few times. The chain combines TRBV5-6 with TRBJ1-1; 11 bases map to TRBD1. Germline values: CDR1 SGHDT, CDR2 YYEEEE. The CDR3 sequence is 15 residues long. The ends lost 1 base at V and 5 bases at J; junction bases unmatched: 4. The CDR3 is CASSLKGQGGTEAFF. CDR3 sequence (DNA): TGTGCCAGCAGCTTGAAGGGACAGGGGGGAACTGAAGCTTTCTTT.

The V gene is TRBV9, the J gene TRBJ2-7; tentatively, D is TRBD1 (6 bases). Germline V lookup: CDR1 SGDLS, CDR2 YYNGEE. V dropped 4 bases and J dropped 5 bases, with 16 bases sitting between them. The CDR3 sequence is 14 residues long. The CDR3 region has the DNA TGTGCCAGCAGCCAACAGGGTATCGGGAACGAGCAGTACTTC. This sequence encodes CASSQQGIGNEQYF.

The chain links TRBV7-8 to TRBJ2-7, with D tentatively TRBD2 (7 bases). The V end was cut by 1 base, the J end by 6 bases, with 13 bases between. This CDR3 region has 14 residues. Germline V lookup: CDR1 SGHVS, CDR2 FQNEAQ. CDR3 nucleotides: TGTGCCAGCAGCTTAGGAAGGGAGGGGGGCGAGCAGTACTTC. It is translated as CASSLGREGGEQYF.

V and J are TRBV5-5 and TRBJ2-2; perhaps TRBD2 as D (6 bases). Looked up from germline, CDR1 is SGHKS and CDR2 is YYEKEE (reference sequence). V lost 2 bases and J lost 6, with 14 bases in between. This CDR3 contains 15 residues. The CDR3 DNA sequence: TGTGCCAGCAGCTTTAGCGGATCCGCGGCCGGGGAGCTGTTTTTT. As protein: CASSFSGSAAGELFF.

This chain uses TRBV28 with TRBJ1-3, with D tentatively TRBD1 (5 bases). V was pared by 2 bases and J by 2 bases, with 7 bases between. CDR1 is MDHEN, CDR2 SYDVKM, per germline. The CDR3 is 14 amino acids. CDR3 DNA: TGTGCCAGCAGTTTAGGGGGGGCTGGAAACACCATATATTTT. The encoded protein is CASSLGGAGNTIYF.

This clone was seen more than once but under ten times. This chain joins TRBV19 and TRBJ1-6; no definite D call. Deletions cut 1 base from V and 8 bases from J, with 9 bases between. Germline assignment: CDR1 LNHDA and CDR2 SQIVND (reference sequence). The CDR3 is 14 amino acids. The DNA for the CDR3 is TGTGCCAGTAGTATAGGGACGGACTATTCACCCCTCCACTTT. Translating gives CASSIGTDYSPLHF.

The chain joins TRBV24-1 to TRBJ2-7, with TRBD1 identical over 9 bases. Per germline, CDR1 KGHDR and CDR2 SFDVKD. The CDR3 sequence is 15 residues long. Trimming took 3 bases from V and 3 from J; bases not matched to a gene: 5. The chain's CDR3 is CATSDGQGTVYEQYF. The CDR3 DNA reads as TGTGCCACCAGTGATGGACAGGGGACCGTCTACGAGCAGTACTTC.

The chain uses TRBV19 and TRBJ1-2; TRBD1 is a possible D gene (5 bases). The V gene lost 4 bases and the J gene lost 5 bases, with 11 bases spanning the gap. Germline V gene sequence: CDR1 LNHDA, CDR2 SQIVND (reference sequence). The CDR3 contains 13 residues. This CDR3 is CASSTWDWYGYTF. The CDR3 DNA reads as TGTGCCAGTAGTACCTGGGACTGGTATGGCTACACCTTC.

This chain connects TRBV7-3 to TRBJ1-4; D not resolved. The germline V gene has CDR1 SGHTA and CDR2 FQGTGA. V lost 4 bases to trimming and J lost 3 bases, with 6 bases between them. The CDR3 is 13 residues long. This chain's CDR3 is CASSSGANEKLFF. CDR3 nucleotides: TGTGCCAGCAGCTCCGGGGCTAATGAAAAACTGTTTTTT.

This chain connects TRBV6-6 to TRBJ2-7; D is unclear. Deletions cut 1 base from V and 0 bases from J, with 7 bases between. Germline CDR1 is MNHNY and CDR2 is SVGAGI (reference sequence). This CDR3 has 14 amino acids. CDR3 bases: TGTGCCAGCAGTTACTGGGCAGACTCCTACGAGCAGTACTTC. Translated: CASSYWADSYEQYF.

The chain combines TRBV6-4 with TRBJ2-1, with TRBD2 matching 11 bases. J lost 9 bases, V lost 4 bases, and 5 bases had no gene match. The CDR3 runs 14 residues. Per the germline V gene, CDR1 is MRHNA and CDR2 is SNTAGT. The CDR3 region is CASSVLAGGFEQFF. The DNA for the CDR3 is TGTGCCAGCAGTGTATTAGCGGGGGGGTTTGAGCAGTTCTTC.

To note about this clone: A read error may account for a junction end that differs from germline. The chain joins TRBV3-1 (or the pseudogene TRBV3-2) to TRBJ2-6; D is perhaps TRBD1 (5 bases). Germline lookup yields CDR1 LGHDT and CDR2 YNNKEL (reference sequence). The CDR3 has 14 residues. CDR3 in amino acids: CASSQQGGSNVLTF. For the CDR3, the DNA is TGTGCCAGCAGCCAACAGGGTGGGTCCAACGTCCTGACTTTC.

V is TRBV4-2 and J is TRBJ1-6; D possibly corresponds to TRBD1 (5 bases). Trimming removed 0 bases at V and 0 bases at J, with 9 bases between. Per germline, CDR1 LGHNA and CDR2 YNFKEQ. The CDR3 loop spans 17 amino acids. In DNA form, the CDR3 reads TGTGCCAGCAGCCAAGAGCCGGGGGGCTCCTATAATTCACCCCTCCACTTT. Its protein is CASSQEPGGSYNSPLHF.